The 3 T cell receptor beta chains reported below all come from one sample, sequenced in a study of identical twins. Using its own MiXCR run on the 5' RACE reads, TCRdb lists one record per CDR3 protein. The data hold 500,000 to 600,000 distinct CDR3 sequences, with 20% to 25% observed a single time. These sequences were also reported in another study, on T cells expressing NK-cell markers.

The sequencing sample was made of CD4+ T cells sorted from blood. Source of these receptors: a woman between 18 and 30 years old in good health.

This clonotype was picked up a small number of times. The CDR3 region has the DNA TGCAGTGCTAGAATCACCCCGAACACTGAAGCTTTCTTT. Translating gives CSARITPNTEAFF. The V and J genes are TRBV20-1 and TRBJ1-1; D remains ambiguous. V dropped 2 bases and J dropped 1 base, with 8 bases sitting between them. The CDR3 contains 13 residues. CDR1 is DFQATT, CDR2 SNEGSKA, per germline (reference sequence).

This chain uses TRBV5-1 with TRBJ1-2; tentative D call: TRBD1 (6 bases). Germline V gene data show CDR1 as SGHRS and CDR2 as YFSETQ. The CDR3 totals 15 residues. V lost 5 bases, J lost 4 bases, and 18 bases lay in between. The CDR3 sequence: CASRFTGTSAYGYTF. The CDR3 DNA is TGCGCCAGCAGATTTACAGGGACGTCGGCCTATGGCTACACCTTC.

This rearrangement joins TRBV6-5 to TRBJ2-5; D possibly corresponds to TRBD2 (6 bases). V lost 4 bases to trimming and J lost 8 bases, with 23 bases between them. CDR1 MNHEY and CDR2 SVGAGI come from the germline V gene. The CDR3 runs to 16 residues. CDR3 sequence (DNA): TGTGCCAGCAGTTCCCTTCCCCCGGGACTTTCCGGCACCCAGTACTTC. Its translation: CASSSLPPGLSGTQYF.